This T cell receptor (beta chain) was captured in a study of identical twins. Study-wide results and limits: There was more out-of-frame TCR alpha sharing in monozygotic twins than models estimated.

This clonotype has a count of ten or more. The target antigen is unknown. TCRdb passed the 5' RACE reads through MiXCR, listing each CDR3 protein once. This sample has around 650,000 distinct CDR3 sequences, with less than 9% found just once. V shed 4 bases, J shed 1 base, and the junction held 5 bases outside the gene matches. This CDR3 comprises 16 residues. This sample also appeared in a second study, on yellow fever vaccine responses in identical twins.

This receptor was obtained from a woman under 30 in good health. The J gene is TRBJ2-2, the V gene TRBV12-3 or TRBV12-4, with 8 bases that match TRBD2. Sequencing input: PBMCs. The CDR3 region has the DNA TGTGCCAGCAGTTCATATCTAGCGGGGAACACCGGGGAGCTGTTTTTT. It is translated as CASSSYLAGNTGELFF.